Sequencing of this TCR beta chain was carried out in a study of siplizumab effects on memory and regulatory T cells. Whole-study results and caveats: The suppressive capacity of proliferating Tregs from siplizumab cultures remained unconfirmed. Alloreactive sequences traceable to unstimulated CD4+ memory cells declined significantly under siplizumab. Relative to controls at approximately 30%, mappable alloreactive CD4+ clones exhibited a mean Treg-derived proportion of approximately 62% with siplizumab. To unstimulated subsets, only a minor fraction of alloreactive clones could be mapped.

V was shortened by 3 bases and J by 2 bases, with 13 bases between the two germline ends. From germline, CDR1 is LNHDA and CDR2 SQIVND (reference sequence). This CDR3 spans 15 amino acids. Generated by immunoSEQ multiplex PCR, the TCRdb table keeps only in-frame clones and is missing some. The sample carries over 70,000 clones, 85% to 95% recorded once. This clone was seen a single time. The antigen remains undetermined. This chain uses TRBV19 with TRBJ1-2; D is perhaps TRBD1 (5 bases). This clonotype originated in a human donor in good health. The sample consisted of CD8+ T cells sorted from blood. This CDR3 reads CASSIGLGENYGYTF. Written as DNA, the CDR3 is TGTGCCAGTAGTATTGGGCTGGGGGAGAACTATGGCTACACCTTC.